This TCR beta chain was observed in a study of CD8 T cells in ankylosing spondylitis. TCRdb recomputed calls from the 5' RACE reads with MiXCR, one row per CDR3 protein. The table includes 700,000 to 1,000,000 distinct CDR3 sequences, 10% to 15% detected once. Findings and caveats of the study: A motif in TCR beta, a set of fewer than ten highly homologous variants, appeared characteristic of ankylosing spondylitis blood. Clones that were linked to disease were CD8+ and were relatively rare in peripheral blood. Matched ankylosing spondylitis synovial fluid reportedly showed significant enrichment of disease-linked clones.

As concerns this clonotype: Its matching antigen is unknown.

The origin of this receptor is a male donor with ankylosing spondylitis. Sequenced input: blood, either unsorted or a sorted T cell fraction (not recorded which).

The CDR3: CASSQVSNTLSYNEQFF. The CDR3, as DNA: TGCGCCAGCAGCCAAGTTTCTAACACCCTCTCCTACAATGAGCAGTTCTTC. V gene TRBV4-1 combines with J gene TRBJ2-1; D call uncertain. The CDR3 sequence is 17 residues long. Trimming left V 1 base short and J 0 bases short, with 13 bases between. Germline V lookup: CDR1 MGHRA, CDR2 YSYEKL.